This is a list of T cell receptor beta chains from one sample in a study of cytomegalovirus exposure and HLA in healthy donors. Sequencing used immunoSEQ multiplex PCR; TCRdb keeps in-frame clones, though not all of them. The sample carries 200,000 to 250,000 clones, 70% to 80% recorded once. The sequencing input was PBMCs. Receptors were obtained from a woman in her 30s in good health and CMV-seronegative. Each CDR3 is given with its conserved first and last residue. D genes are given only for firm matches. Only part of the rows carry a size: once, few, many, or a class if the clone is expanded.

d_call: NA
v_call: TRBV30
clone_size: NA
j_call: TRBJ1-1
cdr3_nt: TGTGCCTGGAGTGTACTGTCTAGTGGCACTGAAGCTTTCTTT
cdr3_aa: CAWSVLSSGTEAFF

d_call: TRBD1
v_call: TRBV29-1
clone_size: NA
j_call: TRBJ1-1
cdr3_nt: TGCAGCGTGGGGACAGGGCATACTGAAGCTTTCTTT
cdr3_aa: CSVGTGHTEAFF

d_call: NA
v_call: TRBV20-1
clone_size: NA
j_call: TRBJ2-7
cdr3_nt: TGCAGTGCTTGGACTACTTACGAGCAGTACTTC
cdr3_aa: CSAWTTYEQYF

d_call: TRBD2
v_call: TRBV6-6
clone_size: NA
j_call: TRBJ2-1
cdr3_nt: TGTGCCAGCGGTGTAGCGGGTTACAATGAGCAGTTCTTC
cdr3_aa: CASGVAGYNEQFF

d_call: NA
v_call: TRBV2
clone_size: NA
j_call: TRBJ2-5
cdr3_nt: TGTGCCAGCAGCCATTTTGGAGGGCCGGGGGAGACCCAGTACTTC
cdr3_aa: CASSHFGGPGETQYF

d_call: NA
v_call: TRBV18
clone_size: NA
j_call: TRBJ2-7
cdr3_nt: TGTGCCAGCTCAAAACTACAGGGCGCGATCTACGAGCAGTACTTC
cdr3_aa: CASSKLQGAIYEQYF

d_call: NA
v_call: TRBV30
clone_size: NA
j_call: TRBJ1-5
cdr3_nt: TGTGCCTGGAGTGTACGGGGTCAGCCCCAGCATTTT
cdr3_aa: CAWSVRGQPQHF

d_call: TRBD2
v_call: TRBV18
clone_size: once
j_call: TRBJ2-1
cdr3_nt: TGTGCCAGCTCACCTCTAGGAGCGGGAGTCTCAAATGAGCAGTTCTTC
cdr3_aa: CASSPLGAGVSNEQFF

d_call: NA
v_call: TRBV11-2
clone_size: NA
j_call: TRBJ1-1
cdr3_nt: TGTGCCAGCAGCTTATACAGGACCTTGAACACTGAAGCTTTCTTT
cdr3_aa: CASSLYRTLNTEAFF

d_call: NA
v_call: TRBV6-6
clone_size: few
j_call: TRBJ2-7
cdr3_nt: TGTGCCAGCAATTTCGGAGGGGTCGAGCAGTACTTC
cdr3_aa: CASNFGGVEQYF

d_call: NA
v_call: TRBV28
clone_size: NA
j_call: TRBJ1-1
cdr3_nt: TGTGCCAGCAGTTTTGTAAGGGGCCCTGAAGCTTTCTTT
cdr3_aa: CASSFVRGPEAFF

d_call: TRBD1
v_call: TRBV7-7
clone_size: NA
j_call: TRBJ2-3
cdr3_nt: TGTGCCAGCAGCGTGGACAGGGGGACCCCTACGCAGTATTTT
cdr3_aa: CASSVDRGTPTQYF

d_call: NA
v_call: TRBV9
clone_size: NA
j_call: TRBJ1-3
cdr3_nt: TGTGCCAGCAGCGCACCACAAGAGGGCCCGGTGGGAAACACCATATATTTT
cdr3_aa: CASSAPQEGPVGNTIYF

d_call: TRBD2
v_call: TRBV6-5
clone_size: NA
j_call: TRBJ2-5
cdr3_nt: TGTGCCAGCAGTTACTTACAAGAGGGTAGCGGGAGAACCCAGTACTTC
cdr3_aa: CASSYLQEGSGRTQYF

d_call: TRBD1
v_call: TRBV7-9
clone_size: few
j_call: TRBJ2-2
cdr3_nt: TGTGCCAGCAGCTTAGCAGGGGGCAGTGGCGGGGAGCTGTTTTTT
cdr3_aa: CASSLAGGSGGELFF

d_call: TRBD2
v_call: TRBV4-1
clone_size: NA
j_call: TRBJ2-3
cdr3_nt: TGCGCCAGCAGCCAAGATCTCCGCGGCTTAGCGGGAGGGCCAGATACGCAGTATTTT
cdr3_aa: CASSQDLRGLAGGPDTQYF

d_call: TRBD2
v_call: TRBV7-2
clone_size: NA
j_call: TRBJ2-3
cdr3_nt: TGTGCCAGCAGCTTAGACTTAGCGGGAGGAGATACGCAGTATTTT
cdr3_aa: CASSLDLAGGDTQYF